This TCR beta chain was sequenced in a study of persistence of HIV-infected CD4 T cells. Turning to the study itself: CD4+ T cells responding to CMV or HIV-1 Gag were isolated.

The stimulus was an HIV-1 Gag 15-mer peptide pool, 0.85 to 1 ug/peptide/mL. CD40L-negative CD69-negative CD45RO-high memory CD4+ T cells were sorted as populations depleted of antigen-responding cells. The immunoSEQ assay was version 4, run in survey mode. Data came from immunoSEQ multiplex PCR; TCRdb stores just in-frame clones and leaves some out. This sample has approximately 36,000 clones, with about 84% found just once. A word on this clone: Its antigen is not identified.

Study-wide points: Degenerate expanded CDR3beta sequences were enriched among CMV- and Gag-responding cells. Rare CMV-responding cells carrying HIV-1 proviruses were not analyzed separately for TCR.

The V gene's germline CDR1 is GTSNPN and CDR2 SVGIG (reference sequence). The CDR3 runs to 12 residues. Trimming cost V 1 base and J 4 bases, with 7 bases left between them. The sequence derives from an adult with HIV. The donor label of this sample is uncertain. The specimen comprised cultured CD4+ T cells from PBMCs, sampled from a patient who received antiretroviral therapy. The chain has TRBV30 and TRBJ1-2; D gene ambiguous. In nucleotides, the CDR3 is TGTGCCTGGAGTGGTGGCAGCTATGGCTACACCTTC. It is translated as CAWSGGSYGYTF.